This T cell receptor beta chain stems from a study of T cell responses to AZD1222 COVID-19 vaccine. About this clone: Its antigen is as yet unknown.

Assay used: immunoSEQ multiplex PCR; TCRdb lists only in-frame clones, some missing. The sample includes approximately 110,000 clones, around nine tenths of them seen just once. Points from the study as a whole: Spike-specific TCR depth and breadth grew after two AZD1222 doses. Unmutated regions of variants are reportedly targeted by nearly half of spike-specific TCRs.

The length of the CDR3 is 16 residues. CDR1 is SGHAT and CDR2 is FQNNGV in the germline V gene. Between the trimmed V and J ends, which lost 1 base and 8 bases, there was a span of 18 bases. The chain couples TRBV11-2 to TRBJ2-1; perhaps D is TRBD1 or TRBD2 (6 bases each). The receptor comes from an adult in good health. The sample here was peripheral blood, taken on day 0 of AZD1222 vaccination. Written as DNA, the CDR3 is TGTGCCAGCAGCTTAGTCCTACAGGGCCCGGGGGATGAGCAGTTCTTC. Its protein product is CASSLVLQGPGDEQFF.